This TCR beta chain was documented in a study of T-cell reconstitution after alpha-beta-depleted transplantation in children. Using unique molecular identifiers, the investigators prepared the TCRbeta library. TCRdb passed the PCR reads through MiXCR, listing each CDR3 protein once. The sample holds around 600,000 distinct CDR3 sequences, more than 9% seen once. CDR1 is GTSNPN and CDR2 is SVGIG in the germline V gene (reference sequence). Losses at the gene ends were 3 bases for V and 6 bases for J; bases not matched to a gene: 4. This CDR3 spans 15 amino acids. This TCR came from a human donor who donated a stem cell graft to a child with acute myeloid leukemia. Here the sequenced sample was PBMCs from the stem cell graft donor, taken from the stem cell graft. The chain joins TRBV30 to TRBJ2-1; 14 bases fit TRBD2. The CDR3 loop reads CAWSSGLAGGNEQFF. Here the CDR3 DNA reads TGTGCCTGGAGCTCCGGACTAGCGGGAGGCAATGAGCAGTTCTTC.